This T cell receptor beta chain was retrieved from a study of T-cell reconstitution after alpha-beta-depleted transplantation in children. Broader study findings: High day-60 TCRbeta diversity in some patients came from surviving recipient T cells and thymic progenitors.

This CDR3 region has 13 residues. J gave up 5 bases and V 10 bases, and 7 bases lay outside the gene matches. Germline-derived CDR1 and CDR2 are MNHEY and SVGEGT. This clonotype was found once. The antigen is not known. It was with unique molecular identifiers that the TCRbeta library was prepared. Using its own MiXCR run on the PCR reads, TCRdb lists one record per CDR3 protein. The data hold about 350,000 distinct CDR3 sequences, with about 17% observed a single time. Sequencing was performed on PBMCs, mostly from graft donor cells, taken 360 days after TCRalphabeta/CD19-depleted stem cell transplant. This TCR came from a male patient between 2 and 10 years old who had a stem cell transplant for acute lymphoblastic leukemia, so the T cells may come from the graft donor. The chain is built from TRBV6-2 or TRBV6-3 and TRBJ2-7, with 11 bases that match TRBD2. CDR3 sequence: CAITVAGGDEQYF. DNA of the CDR3: TGTGCCATCACCGTAGCGGGAGGGGACGAGCAGTACTTC.